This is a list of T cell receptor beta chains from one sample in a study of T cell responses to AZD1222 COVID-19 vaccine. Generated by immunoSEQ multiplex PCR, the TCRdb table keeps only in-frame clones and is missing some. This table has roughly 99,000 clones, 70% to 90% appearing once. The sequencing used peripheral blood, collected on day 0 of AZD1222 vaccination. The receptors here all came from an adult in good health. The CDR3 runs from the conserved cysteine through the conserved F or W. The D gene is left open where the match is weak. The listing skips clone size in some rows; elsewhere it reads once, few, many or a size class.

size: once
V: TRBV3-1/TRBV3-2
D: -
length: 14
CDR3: CASSQALTENIQYF

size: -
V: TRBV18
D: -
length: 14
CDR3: CASSPVGVGQPQHF

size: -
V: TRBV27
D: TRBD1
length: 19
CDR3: CASSSRPRPKDRVIYEQYF

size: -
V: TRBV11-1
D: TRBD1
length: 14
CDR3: CASSVGQGTDTQYF

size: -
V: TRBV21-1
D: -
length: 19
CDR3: CASSKNILAGGPVTGVQFF

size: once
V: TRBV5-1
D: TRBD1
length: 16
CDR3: CASSPNAGTANSPLHF

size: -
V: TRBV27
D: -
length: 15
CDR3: CASSSKGSNRQPQHF

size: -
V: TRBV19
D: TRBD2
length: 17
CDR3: CASSIIAGGTFGETQYF

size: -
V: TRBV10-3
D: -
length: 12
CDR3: CAISERTGELFF

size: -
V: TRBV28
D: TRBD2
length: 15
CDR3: CASSFSSGLPGELFF

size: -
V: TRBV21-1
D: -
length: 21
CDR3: CASSKALSGTSDSPNTGELFF

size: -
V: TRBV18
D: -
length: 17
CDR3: CASSPPSPGPTQNEQFF

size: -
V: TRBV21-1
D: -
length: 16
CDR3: CASSTWGPISNQPQHF

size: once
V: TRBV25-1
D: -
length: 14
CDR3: CASRGAGTSYEQYF

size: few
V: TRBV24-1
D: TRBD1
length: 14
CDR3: CATWGQGDGNGYTF

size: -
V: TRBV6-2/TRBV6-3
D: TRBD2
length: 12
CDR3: CASSRTSNEQFF

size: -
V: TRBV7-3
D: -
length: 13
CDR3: CASSLGASYEQYF

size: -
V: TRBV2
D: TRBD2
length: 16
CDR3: CASSRTSGRGTGELFF

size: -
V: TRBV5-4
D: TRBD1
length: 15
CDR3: CASSPPGQRNYEQYF

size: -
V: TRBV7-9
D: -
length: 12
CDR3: CASSTRNTEAFF

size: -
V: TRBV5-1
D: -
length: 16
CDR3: CASSSITGTTNSPLHF